This T cell receptor beta chain was observed in a study of cytomegalovirus exposure and HLA in healthy donors. Overall study results and limits: Specific recognition of CMV antigens was confirmed in vitro for a few chains (all CMV-associated). Rare sequences made up most TCRs, while some public TCRs were found in many donors.

Both 60 Vbeta primers and 13 Jbeta primers went into the PCR. Sequenced by immunoSEQ multiplex PCR; TCRdb stores in-frame clones only, minus some. This sample yields approximately 120,000 clones, of which more than 65% are seen a single time; approximately 11% belongs to the top ten. There are 14 residues in the CDR3. Germline V gene lookup returns CDR1 MGHRA and CDR2 YSYEKL. V dropped 6 bases and J dropped 1; count of bases not matched to a gene: 3. Worth noting for this clone: The antigen is unknown.

The specimen sequenced was PBMCs. This sequence was found in a man between 40 and 49 years old in good health and CMV-seropositive. The V and J genes are TRBV4-1 and TRBJ1-5, with 7 bases lining up with TRBD1. CDR3 sequence: CASRPTGSNQPQHF. The CDR3 DNA follows: TGCGCCAGCAGACCGACAGGGAGCAATCAGCCCCAGCATTTT.